These T cell receptor beta chains were read from a single sample in a study of CD8 T cells in Susac syndrome. TCRdb redid the calling of the immunoSEQ multiplex PCR reads with MiXCR, one entry per CDR3 protein. The table records some 240,000 distinct CDR3 sequences, less than 96% of them present only once. The sample comprised CD4+ T cells from PBMCs. Receptor source: a human donor with Susac syndrome. Both conserved end residues are part of each CDR3. The order of the fields is CDR3 protein, CDR3 DNA, clone size, D gene, V gene, J gene. The D gene is left open where the match is weak. Clone size is not always given. Where it is, it says once, few, many or a class for expanded clones.

cdr3_aa: CASSLFEAGVQGEQFF; cdr3_nt: TGCGCCAGCAGCTTGTTTGAAGCGGGGGTTCAGGGTGAGCAGTTCTTC; clone_size: once; d_call: TRBD2; v_call: TRBV5-1; j_call: TRBJ2-1
cdr3_aa: CASSPTGYQETQYF; cdr3_nt: TGTGCCAGCAGCCCAACAGGGTACCAAGAGACCCAGTACTTC; clone_size: NA; d_call: NA; v_call: TRBV5-4; j_call: TRBJ2-5
cdr3_aa: CASSHLTVYRYNEQFF; cdr3_nt: TGTGCCAGCAGCCACCTGACAGTCTACCGCTACAATGAGCAGTTCTTC; clone_size: NA; d_call: NA; v_call: TRBV14; j_call: TRBJ2-1
cdr3_aa: CASSPRVPSLGTEAFF; cdr3_nt: TGTGCCAGCTCACCCCGGGTCCCGAGTTTGGGCACTGAAGCTTTCTTT; clone_size: NA; d_call: NA; v_call: TRBV18; j_call: TRBJ1-1
cdr3_aa: CASSSRDRGNTEAFF; cdr3_nt: TGTGCCAGCAGTTCTCGGGACAGGGGGAACACTGAAGCTTTCTTT; clone_size: few; d_call: TRBD1; v_call: TRBV12-3/TRBV12-4; j_call: TRBJ1-1
cdr3_aa: CATSRSPDSTLGYTF; cdr3_nt: TGTGCCACCAGCAGATCCCCCGACAGTACCTTGGGCTACACCTTC; clone_size: NA; d_call: NA; v_call: TRBV15; j_call: TRBJ1-2
cdr3_aa: CASSPIGTGQETQYF; cdr3_nt: TGTGCCAGCAGTCCTATAGGGACAGGCCAAGAGACCCAGTACTTC; clone_size: NA; d_call: TRBD1; v_call: TRBV28; j_call: TRBJ2-5
cdr3_aa: CASSRDRDRNEQFF; cdr3_nt: TGTGCCAGCAGCCGGGACAGGGATAGAAATGAGCAGTTCTTC; clone_size: NA; d_call: TRBD1; v_call: TRBV6-5; j_call: TRBJ2-1
cdr3_aa: CSAAASGSSDTQYF; cdr3_nt: TGCAGTGCCGCAGCTAGCGGGAGCTCAGATACGCAGTATTTT; clone_size: NA; d_call: TRBD2; v_call: TRBV20-1; j_call: TRBJ2-3
cdr3_aa: CASSTETGTQQFF; cdr3_nt: TGCGCCAGCAGCACGGAGACCGGGACTCAGCAGTTCTTC; clone_size: NA; d_call: NA; v_call: TRBV5-1; j_call: TRBJ2-1
cdr3_aa: CASVTNTYEQYF; cdr3_nt: TGTGCCAGCGTCACTAATACCTACGAGCAGTACTTC; clone_size: NA; d_call: NA; v_call: TRBV6-5; j_call: TRBJ2-7
cdr3_aa: CASSPGSEGTDTQYF; cdr3_nt: TGTGCCAGCAGTCCGGGTAGCGAAGGCACAGATACGCAGTATTTT; clone_size: NA; d_call: NA; v_call: TRBV27; j_call: TRBJ2-3
cdr3_aa: CASSQERGGVFVVEQYF; cdr3_nt: TGCGCCAGCAGCCAAGAGCGCGGGGGGGTATTTGTGGTCGAGCAGTACTTC; clone_size: NA; d_call: TRBD2; v_call: TRBV4-1; j_call: TRBJ2-7
cdr3_aa: CASSLGHANTEAFF; cdr3_nt: TGTGCCAGCAGCTTAGGCCACGCGAACACTGAAGCTTTCTTT; clone_size: NA; d_call: NA; v_call: TRBV7-9; j_call: TRBJ1-1
cdr3_aa: CASSTGTGGETQYF; cdr3_nt: TGCGCCAGCAGCACCGGGACAGGTGGAGAGACCCAGTACTTC; clone_size: once; d_call: TRBD1; v_call: TRBV5-1; j_call: TRBJ2-5
cdr3_aa: CSVGPLTSVNTGELFF; cdr3_nt: TGCAGCGTTGGCCCGCTCACTAGCGTGAACACCGGGGAGCTGTTTTTT; clone_size: NA; d_call: TRBD2; v_call: TRBV29-1; j_call: TRBJ2-2
cdr3_aa: CSVTLGTSGRQETQYF; cdr3_nt: TGCAGCGTTACTCTCGGGACTAGCGGGCGCCAAGAGACCCAGTACTTC; clone_size: NA; d_call: TRBD2; v_call: TRBV29-1; j_call: TRBJ2-5
cdr3_aa: CSALTDTDTQYF; cdr3_nt: TGCAGTGCCCTGACCGACACAGATACGCAGTATTTT; clone_size: once; d_call: NA; v_call: TRBV20-1; j_call: TRBJ2-3
cdr3_aa: CSVGGRSREQYF; cdr3_nt: TGCAGCGTTGGGGGCAGGTCGCGGGAGCAGTACTTC; clone_size: once; d_call: NA; v_call: TRBV29-1; j_call: TRBJ2-7
cdr3_aa: CASITLAGSYNEQFF; cdr3_nt: TGTGCCAGCATCACACTAGCGGGCTCCTACAATGAGCAGTTCTTC; clone_size: NA; d_call: TRBD2; v_call: TRBV7-2; j_call: TRBJ2-1
cdr3_aa: CTSRGLFGPDTQYF; cdr3_nt: TGCACCAGTCGAGGACTTTTTGGGCCAGATACGCAGTATTTT; clone_size: NA; d_call: NA; v_call: TRBV29-1; j_call: TRBJ2-3
cdr3_aa: CASSFPLAGQYF; cdr3_nt: TGTGCCAGCAGCTTCCCTTTGGCAGGGCAGTACTTC; clone_size: NA; d_call: NA; v_call: TRBV11-2; j_call: TRBJ2-7
cdr3_aa: CASSQEGWSNTEAFF; cdr3_nt: TGCGCCAGCAGCCAAGAAGGTTGGTCGAACACTGAAGCTTTCTTT; clone_size: NA; d_call: NA; v_call: TRBV4-1; j_call: TRBJ1-1
cdr3_aa: CASSLVVRGGYGYTF; cdr3_nt: TGTGCCAGCAGTTTAGTGGTCAGGGGAGGCTATGGCTACACCTTC; clone_size: NA; d_call: NA; v_call: TRBV27; j_call: TRBJ1-2
cdr3_aa: CASGSYGPDEKLFF; cdr3_nt: TGTGCCAGCGGATCTTACGGCCCCGATGAAAAACTGTTTTTT; clone_size: NA; d_call: NA; v_call: TRBV2; j_call: TRBJ1-4
cdr3_aa: CSAPKSTGSNQPQHF; cdr3_nt: TGCAGTGCTCCAAAATCGACAGGCTCCAATCAGCCCCAGCATTTT; clone_size: NA; d_call: NA; v_call: TRBV20-1; j_call: TRBJ1-5
cdr3_aa: CASSSPADGQKETQYF; cdr3_nt: TGTGCCAGCAGTTCCCCCGCGGACGGTCAAAAAGAGACCCAGTACTTC; clone_size: NA; d_call: NA; v_call: TRBV28; j_call: TRBJ2-5
cdr3_aa: CSAKGGGNEKLFF; cdr3_nt: TGCAGTGCTAAAGGGGGCGGTAATGAAAAACTGTTTTTT; clone_size: NA; d_call: TRBD1; v_call: TRBV20-1; j_call: TRBJ1-4
cdr3_aa: CSPICYTF; cdr3_nt: TGCAGTCCGATATGCTACACCTTC; clone_size: NA; d_call: NA; v_call: TRBV20-1; j_call: TRBJ1-2
cdr3_aa: CASSTQGEGQPQHF; cdr3_nt: TGTGCCAGCAGTACACAGGGGGAGGGTCAGCCCCAGCATTTT; clone_size: NA; d_call: TRBD1; v_call: TRBV2; j_call: TRBJ1-5
cdr3_aa: CASSPELERGDTQYF; cdr3_nt: TGTGCCAGCAGCCCTGAGCTGGAGAGGGGAGATACGCAGTATTTT; clone_size: NA; d_call: NA; v_call: TRBV3-1; j_call: TRBJ2-3
cdr3_aa: CASSQRTISTDTQYF; cdr3_nt: TGTGCCAGCAGCCAAAGGACCATAAGCACAGATACGCAGTATTTT; clone_size: NA; d_call: NA; v_call: TRBV14; j_call: TRBJ2-3
cdr3_aa: CASSQERDAPFELLTRTDTQYF; cdr3_nt: TGCGCCAGCAGCCAAGAAAGGGACGCTCCCTTCGAGTTACTAACTCGCACAGATACGCAGTATTTT; clone_size: NA; d_call: NA; v_call: TRBV4-1; j_call: TRBJ2-3
cdr3_aa: CSVALLGVQYF; cdr3_nt: TGCAGCGTTGCTTTACTAGGGGTGCAGTACTTC; clone_size: NA; d_call: NA; v_call: TRBV29-1; j_call: TRBJ2-7
cdr3_aa: CASSHVTEQYF; cdr3_nt: TGTGCCAGCAGTCATGTTACTGAGCAGTACTTC; clone_size: NA; d_call: NA; v_call: TRBV28; j_call: TRBJ2-7
cdr3_aa: CASSSRTSRAQYF; cdr3_nt: TGTGCCAGCAGTTCACGGACTAGCCGGGCCCAGTACTTC; clone_size: NA; d_call: TRBD2; v_call: TRBV27; j_call: TRBJ2-5
cdr3_aa: CAWSVGQGRYGYTF; cdr3_nt: TGTGCCTGGAGTGTCGGACAGGGGAGGTATGGCTACACCTTC; clone_size: NA; d_call: TRBD1; v_call: TRBV30; j_call: TRBJ1-2
cdr3_aa: CASSSTVTYEQYF; cdr3_nt: TGTGCCAGCAGTTCGACAGTTACCTACGAGCAGTACTTC; clone_size: NA; d_call: NA; v_call: TRBV28; j_call: TRBJ2-7
cdr3_aa: CSARSAGGLSEQYF; cdr3_nt: TGCAGTGCTAGATCAGCGGGTGGCCTGTCGGAGCAGTACTTC; clone_size: NA; d_call: NA; v_call: TRBV20-1; j_call: TRBJ2-7
cdr3_aa: CSVGREGDEQYF; cdr3_nt: TGCAGCGTTGGCAGGGAAGGGGACGAGCAGTACTTC; clone_size: NA; d_call: NA; v_call: TRBV29-1; j_call: TRBJ2-7
cdr3_aa: CATSDSDSASYNEQFF; cdr3_nt: TGTGCCACCAGTGATTCGGACTCGGCCTCCTACAATGAGCAGTTCTTC; clone_size: NA; d_call: NA; v_call: TRBV24-1; j_call: TRBJ2-1
cdr3_aa: CASSPGQLGKNIQYF; cdr3_nt: TGTGCCAGCAGCCCGGGACAGCTGGGCAAAAACATTCAGTACTTC; clone_size: NA; d_call: TRBD1; v_call: TRBV6-6; j_call: TRBJ2-4
cdr3_aa: CSASRLAGGDNEQFF; cdr3_nt: TGCAGTGCTTCCCGACTAGCGGGAGGGGACAATGAGCAGTTCTTC; clone_size: NA; d_call: TRBD2; v_call: TRBV20-1; j_call: TRBJ2-1
cdr3_aa: CSARSPALAYRTGELFF; cdr3_nt: TGCAGTGCTAGATCCCCTGCACTAGCTTACCGCACCGGGGAGCTGTTTTTT; clone_size: NA; d_call: NA; v_call: TRBV20-1; j_call: TRBJ2-2
cdr3_aa: CATRQGQYSYTF; cdr3_nt: TGTGCCACCCGACAGGGGCAGTATAGCTACACCTTC; clone_size: NA; d_call: TRBD1; v_call: TRBV12-3/TRBV12-4; j_call: TRBJ1-2
cdr3_aa: CSVDVLTSGRKYEQYF; cdr3_nt: TGCAGCGTTGATGTTTTGACTAGCGGGAGAAAGTACGAGCAGTACTTC; clone_size: NA; d_call: TRBD2; v_call: TRBV29-1; j_call: TRBJ2-7
cdr3_aa: CATSDSFRGETQYF; cdr3_nt: TGTGCCACCAGTGATAGTTTCCGAGGAGAGACCCAGTACTTC; clone_size: NA; d_call: NA; v_call: TRBV24-1; j_call: TRBJ2-5
cdr3_aa: CASSLGSGETQYF; cdr3_nt: TGTGCCAGCAGCTTGGGCAGCGGAGAGACCCAGTACTTC; clone_size: NA; d_call: NA; v_call: TRBV5-6; j_call: TRBJ2-5
cdr3_aa: CAISESMATSHEQYF; cdr3_nt: TGTGCCATCAGTGAGTCGATGGCTACCAGCCACGAGCAGTACTTC; clone_size: NA; d_call: NA; v_call: TRBV10-3; j_call: TRBJ2-7
cdr3_aa: CSVRSGRDQPQHF; cdr3_nt: TGCAGTGTTAGGTCAGGCAGGGATCAGCCCCAGCATTTT; clone_size: NA; d_call: NA; v_call: TRBV20-1; j_call: TRBJ1-5
cdr3_aa: CASEGQYGQPQHF; cdr3_nt: TGTGCCAGCGAAGGACAGTACGGTCAGCCCCAGCATTTT; clone_size: NA; d_call: NA; v_call: TRBV25-1; j_call: TRBJ1-5
cdr3_aa: CATSDFASGRNEQFF; cdr3_nt: TGTGCCACCAGTGATTTTGCTAGCGGGAGGAATGAGCAGTTCTTC; clone_size: NA; d_call: TRBD2; v_call: TRBV24-1; j_call: TRBJ2-1
cdr3_aa: CSPSAGGELFF; cdr3_nt: TGCAGCCCCTCAGCGGGCGGGGAGCTGTTTTTT; clone_size: NA; d_call: NA; v_call: TRBV29-1; j_call: TRBJ2-2
cdr3_aa: CASSSDTDTQYF; cdr3_nt: TGTGCCAGCAGTTCAGACACAGATACGCAGTATTTT; clone_size: few; d_call: NA; v_call: TRBV6-4; j_call: TRBJ2-3